The 23 T cell receptor beta chains in this list originate from one sample, sequenced in a study of OX40 agonist ivuxolimab in advanced cancers. TCRdb keeps only in-frame clones here, not all; method: immunoSEQ multiplex PCR. Of 37,000 or so clones detected, around four fifths appear once; the ten largest clones hold 39%. The sample here was CD4+ or CD8+ T cells sorted from blood, taken in a trial of the OX40 agonist ivuxolimab. The receptors here all came from an adult with an advanced solid tumor such as melanoma, head and neck, liver or kidney cancer.

This rearrangement joins TRBV19 to TRBJ1-2; TRBD1 might be the D (5 bases). The CDR3 runs to 14 residues. The germline CDR1 and CDR2 sequences are LNHDA and SQIVND (reference sequence). The germline V and J ends were trimmed by 2 bases and 1 base, with 8 bases remaining between them. This chain's CDR3 is CASSIQGVNYGYTF. In nucleotides, the CDR3 is TGTGCCAGTAGTATACAGGGAGTTAACTATGGCTACACCTTC.

The chain couples TRBV5-4 to TRBJ1-6; 7 positions match TRBD1. This CDR3 is built from 15 residues. The germline V gene encodes CDR1 SGHNT and CDR2 YYREEE (reference sequence). Losses at the gene ends were 2 bases for V and 7 bases for J; bases not matched to a gene: 6. DNA of the CDR3: TGTGCCAGCAGCTTCGGGGGACAGCCAAATTCACCCCTCCACTTT. It specifies CASSFGGQPNSPLHF.

The CDR3 DNA reads as TGTGCCGGAGAGACAGACCCTGACTCTGGAAACACCATATATTTT. Protein product: CAGETDPDSGNTIYF. The chain employs TRBV6-5 and TRBJ1-3; D is perhaps TRBD1 (5 bases). From germline, CDR1 is MNHEY and CDR2 SVGAGI. CDR3 size: 15 residues. V was pared by 11 bases and J by 0 bases, with 17 bases between.

J is TRBJ2-2 and V is TRBV13; D may be TRBD2 (6 bases). The V and J ends lost 1 base and 0 bases respectively, with 15 bases between them. Germline V lookup: CDR1 PRHDT, CDR2 FYEKMQ (reference sequence). This CDR3 is built from 18 residues. The CDR3 nucleotides read TGTGCCAGCAGCTTAGACCCAGGGAGGTATACGAACACCGGGGAGCTGTTTTTT. Translation gives CASSLDPGRYTNTGELFF.

The CDR3 DNA follows: TGTGCCAGCTCACAGGGGGCTGGAAACACCATATATTTT. It translates to CASSQGAGNTIYF. V usage is TRBV18 and J usage is TRBJ1-3; a weak D match, TRBD1 (6 bases). The CDR3 sequence is 13 residues long. In germline, CDR1 is KGHSH, CDR2 LQKENI. Between the trimmed V and J ends, which lost 4 bases and 2 bases, there was a span of 6 bases.

The chain has TRBV6-1 and TRBJ1-4; no definite D call. Germline loops: CDR1 MNHNS, CDR2 SASEGT. The CDR3 loop spans 15 amino acids. Deletions cut 4 bases from V and 4 bases from J, with 13 bases between. The CDR3 protein is CASSGLSVNNEKLFF. CDR3 DNA sequence: TGTGCCAGCAGTGGACTAAGCGTAAATAATGAAAAACTGTTTTTT.

The V and J genes are TRBV30 and TRBJ2-3; D is ambiguous. V was trimmed by 5 bases and J by 1 base, leaving 16 bases between them. The germline CDR1 and CDR2 sequences are GTSNPN and SVGIG (reference sequence). The CDR3 runs 15 residues. CDR3 DNA sequence: TGTGCCTGGGGAGCCGGATCCCGTGGCACAGATACGCAGTATTTT. Translating it yields CAWGAGSRGTDTQYF.

As to this clone: Distinct nucleotide sequences in the sample also encode this CDR3. The rearrangement uses TRBV29-1 and TRBJ1-2, with 8 nucleotides matching TRBD1. CDR3 size: 12 residues. Germline V CDR1 and CDR2: SQVTM, ANQGSEA. V lost 2 bases and J lost 7; bases outside the gene matches: 3. The CDR3 DNA follows: TGCAGCGTTGAACAGGGGGCCGGTGGCTACACCTTC. Translation gives CSVEQGAGGYTF.

This clone was seen a few times. The rearrangement uses TRBV10-1 and TRBJ2-7; D unresolved. Germline CDR1 is WNHNN and CDR2 is SYGVQD (reference sequence). The CDR3 loop spans 14 amino acids. Trimming took off 10 bases at V and 4 bases at J, with 20 bases between the two ends. In DNA, the CDR3 is TGCGCCAAAGGTCCGTTTCTAGGGCGATACGAGCAGTACTTC. Translation: CAKGPFLGRYEQYF.

This clone was picked up a small number of times. V and J are TRBV2 and TRBJ2-3, with TRBD2 matching over 11 bases. With 4 bases clipped from V and 5 bases from J, the junction kept 8 bases outside the gene matches. This CDR3 has 16 residues. Germline CDR1 reads SNHLY; CDR2 reads FYNNEI. As DNA, the CDR3 is TGTGCCAGCAGTGGGGTGGGACTAGCGGACGAAGATACGCAGTATTTT. This sequence encodes CASSGVGLADEDTQYF. Full variable domain (rest looked up from reference TRBV2 and TRBJ2-3): EPEVTQTPSHQVTQMGQEVILRCVPISNHLYFYWYRQILGQKVEFLVSFYNNEISEKSEIFDDQFSVERPDGSNFTLKIRSTKLEDSAMYFCASSGVGLADEDTQYFGPGTRLTVL.

V gene TRBV5-4 combines with J gene TRBJ2-2; 9 nucleotides match TRBD2. With 4 bases clipped from V and 2 bases from J, the junction kept 6 bases outside the gene matches. The germline V gene encodes CDR1 SGHNT and CDR2 YYREEE (reference sequence). This CDR3 region has 16 residues. CDR3 in DNA: TGTGCCAGCAGCGACCAGACTAGCGGTAACACCGGGGAGCTGTTTTTT. This codes for CASSDQTSGNTGELFF.

The chain combines TRBV4-2 with TRBJ2-2; 8 bases line up with TRBD2. The CDR3 consists of 16 residues. The junction had 2 bases not matched to a gene; V was cut back by 1 base and J by 1 base. CDR1 and CDR2 from the germline V gene are LGHNA and YNFKEQ. The CDR3 here is CASSQAGGGNTGELFF. The DNA of the CDR3 is TGTGCCAGCAGCCAAGCGGGAGGGGGGAACACCGGGGAGCTGTTTTTT.

The rearrangement links TRBV28 to TRBJ2-1, with 8 bases that match TRBD2. This CDR3 is 15 amino acids long. The ends lost 5 bases at V and 5 bases at J; junction bases unmatched: 8. CDR1 MDHEN and CDR2 SYDVKM come from the germline V gene. The CDR3 DNA follows: TGTGCCAGCAGTCCCCCTAGCGGGCCTAACAATGAGCAGTTCTTC. Amino acids: CASSPPSGPNNEQFF. Full variable domain (outside the CDR3, taken from reference TRBV28 and TRBJ2-1): DVKVTQSSRYLVKRTGEKVFLECVQDMDHENMFWYRQDPGLGLRLIYFSYDVKMKEKGDIPEGYSVSREKKERFSLILESASTNQTSMYLCASSPPSGPNNEQFFGPGTRLTVL.

The chain uses TRBV2 and TRBJ2-4; D possibly uses TRBD1 or TRBD2 (5 bases each). The germline V and J ends were trimmed by 2 bases and 16 bases, with 12 bases remaining between them. The CDR3 has 11 amino acids. In germline, CDR1 is SNHLY, CDR2 FYNNEI. CDR3 sequence reads: CASSERDRNYF. CDR3 in DNA: TGTGCCAGCAGTGAACGGGACCGCAACTACTTC.

The chain uses TRBV5-4 and TRBJ2-3; TRBD2 agrees at 8 bases. The CDR3 covers 14 residues. CDR1 is SGHNT, CDR2 YYREEE, per germline (reference sequence). J lost 0 bases, V lost 3 bases, and 0 bases had no gene match. As DNA, the CDR3 is TGTGCCAGCAGCTCTAGCGGGAGCACAGATACGCAGTATTTT. Protein product: CASSSSGSTDTQYF.

The chain uses TRBV6-6 and TRBJ2-7, with D unresolved. CDR3 size: 14 residues. V lost 0 bases, J lost 5 bases, and 11 bases lay in between. Germline-derived CDR1 and CDR2 are MNHNY and SVGAGI (reference sequence). The CDR3 is CASSYSQAVDEQYF. DNA of the CDR3: TGTGCCAGCAGTTACTCCCAGGCGGTGGACGAGCAGTACTTC.

This rearrangement joins TRBV5-4 to TRBJ1-1; D perhaps matches TRBD1 (6 bases). In germline, CDR1 is SGHNT, CDR2 YYREEE (reference sequence). The CDR3 totals 12 residues. V gave up 3 bases and J gave up 6 bases, with 9 bases separating them. The CDR3 region has the DNA TGTGCCAGCAGCTCACAGGGATCTGAAGCTTTCTTT. Amino acid sequence: CASSSQGSEAFF.

DNA for the CDR3: TGCGCCAGCAGCTACCCCGGACAGGAGCCCTACGAGCAGTACTTC. Its translation is CASSYPGQEPYEQYF. This chain connects TRBV5-1 to TRBJ2-7, with 7 bases that match TRBD1. The V segment lost 3 bases and the J segment 2 bases; nucleotides outside the gene matches: 8. The CDR3 sequence is 15 residues long. Per germline, CDR1 SGHRS and CDR2 YFSETQ. The full variable domain, completed using reference TRBV5-1 and TRBJ2-7, is KAGVTQTPRYLIKTRGQQVTLSCSPISGHRSVSWYQQTPGQGLQFLFEYFSETQRNKGNFPGRFSGRQFSNSRSEMNVSTLELGDSALYLCASSYPGQEPYEQYFGPGTRLTVT.

The CDR3 region has the DNA TGTGCCAGCAGCTTAATCAGGCGTAGCGGGATCAAGGACGAGCAGTACTTC. It specifies CASSLIRRSGIKDEQYF. The V gene is TRBV7-3, the J gene TRBJ2-7, with TRBD2 matching 8 bases. V was pared by 1 base and J by 5 bases, with 13 bases of the junction left unmatched. CDR3 length: 17 residues. Germline values: CDR1 SGHTA, CDR2 FQGTGA.

This chain connects TRBV2 to TRBJ1-4, with 7 bases matching TRBD1. Germline V CDR1 and CDR2: SNHLY, FYNNEI. This CDR3 has 15 residues. The V gene end was trimmed by 7 bases and the J gene end by 7 bases; junction bases not matched to a gene: 12. CDR3: CASKVRGDRVEKLFF. Written as DNA, the CDR3 is TGTGCCAGCAAGGTCAGGGGGGACCGAGTTGAAAAACTGTTTTTT.

The chain has TRBV4-1 and TRBJ2-2; tentative D call: TRBD1 (6 bases). V was trimmed by 5 bases and J by 6 bases, leaving 22 bases between them. The CDR3 totals 17 residues. Germline CDR1 is MGHRA and CDR2 is YSYEKL. CDR3 amino acids: CASSVTLGDTHAGELFF. The CDR3 region has the DNA TGCGCCAGCAGCGTAACCTTGGGGGACACCCACGCCGGGGAGCTGTTTTTT.

The CDR3 spells CASTDPGTESTDTQYF. CDR3 nucleotide sequence: TGCGCCAGCACCGATCCGGGGACAGAGAGCACAGATACGCAGTATTTT. This chain joins TRBV5-1 and TRBJ2-3; TRBD1 aligns across 7 bases. The junction had 10 bases not matched to a gene; V was cut back by 6 bases and J by 0 bases. The CDR3 loop spans 16 amino acids. Per germline, CDR1 SGHRS and CDR2 YFSETQ. The entire variable domain, with the rest obtained from reference TRBV5-1 and TRBJ2-3, is as follows: KAGVTQTPRYLIKTRGQQVTLSCSPISGHRSVSWYQQTPGQGLQFLFEYFSETQRNKGNFPGRFSGRQFSNSRSEMNVSTLELGDSALYLCASTDPGTESTDTQYFGPGTRLTVL.

In its sample, this clone was seen once. The chain couples TRBV5-1 to TRBJ1-4; D perhaps matches TRBD1 (5 bases). The CDR3 runs to 14 residues. CDR1 and CDR2 from the germline V gene are SGHRS and YFSETQ. V was cut by 5 bases and J by 6 bases, with 14 bases left in between. CDR3 sequence (DNA): TGCGCCAGCAGTCTGCGGGGGATTGATGAAAAACTGTTTTTT. It is translated as CASSLRGIDEKLFF.